Following are 14 T cell receptor beta chains from one sample sequenced in a study of blood T cell repertoires in COVID-19. Here immunoSEQ multiplex PCR was the method, and the copy in TCRdb shows in-frame clones only, minus some. This sample has approximately 450,000 clones; approximately 90% occur once, and the top ten carry around 1.1%. Sequenced material: PBMCs or T cells enriched from blood (not recorded which). All receptors derive from a man aged 30 to 45 who had recovered from COVID-19.

The chain recombines TRBV27 with TRBJ2-7, with 7 nucleotides matching TRBD2. The CDR3 runs to 16 residues. With 2 bases clipped from V and 1 base from J, the junction kept 8 bases outside the gene matches. The germline V gene encodes CDR1 MNHEY and CDR2 SMNVEV (reference sequence). This CDR3 reads CASSLGWGGESYEQYF. In DNA form, the CDR3 reads TGTGCCAGCAGTTTAGGGTGGGGGGGGGAATCCTACGAGCAGTACTTC.

Only one count was recorded for this clone. The genes are TRBV13 and TRBJ2-5, with D possibly TRBD1 on 6 matching bases. Trimming pared 5 bases from V and 4 bases from J, leaving 14 bases between. Germline CDR1 reads PRHDT; CDR2 reads FYEKMQ (reference sequence). This CDR3 comprises 14 residues. The CDR3 DNA follows: TGTGCCAGCAGCCATACAGGGTTCGGAGAGACCCAGTACTTC. This sequence encodes CASSHTGFGETQYF.

Notes on this clone: Other DNA sequences in this specimen translate into the identical CDR3. This chain joins TRBV29-1 and TRBJ2-7; 9 bases map to TRBD1. Per germline, CDR1 SQVTM and CDR2 ANQGSEA. The CDR3 runs to 11 residues. V gave up 6 bases and J gave up 6 bases; unmatched junction bases: 3. For the CDR3, the DNA is TGCAGCGTCGGGACAGGGACCGAGCAGTACTTC. Its protein is CSVGTGTEQYF.

This clone was seen only a few times. V gene TRBV19 combines with J gene TRBJ2-7, with TRBD2 as a possible D gene (5 bases). Germline V gene lookup returns CDR1 LNHDA and CDR2 SQIVND (reference sequence). This CDR3 contains 13 residues. Trimming took off 5 bases at V and 6 bases at J, with 14 bases between the two ends. CDR3 nucleotide sequence: TGTGCCAGTAGTTCCGAACTAGGACGCGAGCAGTACTTC. This translates into CASSSELGREQYF.

V and J are TRBV11-3 and TRBJ2-6, with 9 bases lining up with TRBD1. V shed 5 bases, J shed 2 bases, and the junction held 4 bases outside the gene matches. The germline V gene has CDR1 SGHNT and CDR2 YENEEA. CDR3 size: 16 residues. CDR3 residues: CASSANRGPGANVLTF. Here the CDR3 DNA reads TGTGCCAGCAGCGCAAACAGGGGGCCTGGGGCCAACGTCCTGACTTTC.

The gene calls are TRBV7-3 and TRBJ2-2; unclear D gene. V lost 2 bases to trimming and J lost 6 bases, with 4 bases between them. The CDR3 is 12 residues long. Germline-derived CDR1 and CDR2 are SGHTA and FQGTGA. The CDR3 nucleotides read TGTGCCAGCAGCTTAGGAGCCGGGGAGCTGTTTTTT. Protein product: CASSLGAGELFF.

The chain is built from TRBV9 and TRBJ2-1, with 7 bases identical to TRBD1. This CDR3 spans 16 amino acids. The junction had 7 bases not matched to a gene; V was cut back by 0 bases and J by 4 bases. Germline-derived CDR1 and CDR2 are SGDLS and YYNGEE. The CDR3 DNA is TGTGCCAGCAGCGTAGGGTGGGACAGTCGATACAATGAGCAGTTCTTC. Amino acid sequence: CASSVGWDSRYNEQFF.

V is TRBV2 and J is TRBJ1-1; D remains unclear. Looked up from germline, CDR1 is SNHLY and CDR2 is FYNNEI. The CDR3 runs to 14 residues. With 3 bases removed from V and 3 bases from J, the gap between germline ends came to 11 bases. The CDR3 spells CASSDLGRDTEAFF. CDR3 sequence (DNA): TGTGCCAGCAGTGATTTGGGCCGCGACACTGAAGCTTTCTTT.

This clone was detected only once. The chain is built from TRBV7-9 and TRBJ2-5, with a possible D match to TRBD2 (6 bases). The CDR3 length is 14 residues. Per the germline V gene, CDR1 is SEHNR and CDR2 is FQNEAQ (reference sequence). Trimming cost V 1 base and J 5 bases, with 11 bases left between them. This CDR3 is CASSLGWGEETQYF. The CDR3 DNA reads as TGTGCCAGCAGCTTAGGTTGGGGGGAGGAGACCCAGTACTTC.

The CDR3 bases are TGTGCCAGCAGCTTAATAGGCGGGGCCACAGATACGCAGTATTTT. Residues: CASSLIGGATDTQYF. The chain uses TRBV7-3 and TRBJ2-3, with D maybe TRBD2 (6 bases). Trimming took 1 base from V and 2 from J, leaving 10 bases between them. This CDR3 is built from 15 residues. The germline gives CDR1 SGHTA, CDR2 FQGTGA.

This clone was recorded only once. The rearrangement links TRBV5-5 to TRBJ1-1; D not resolved. The CDR3 is 14 amino acids. V lost 4 bases to trimming and J lost 2 bases, with 12 bases between them. Germline V gene sequence: CDR1 SGHKS, CDR2 YYEKEE (reference sequence). The CDR3 here is CASSPWAGNTEAFF. The CDR3 coding sequence is TGTGCCAGCAGCCCTTGGGCCGGCAACACTGAAGCTTTCTTT.

This chain joins TRBV28 and TRBJ1-3; 7 bases align to TRBD1. V lost 2 bases, J lost 4 bases, and 5 bases stayed unmatched. The germline CDR1 and CDR2 sequences are MDHEN and SYDVKM. The CDR3 has 15 amino acids. CDR3 residues: CASSLADRKGNTIYF. The DNA for the CDR3 is TGTGCCAGCAGTTTAGCGGACAGGAAAGGAAACACCATATATTTT.

The J gene is TRBJ1-2, the V gene TRBV28; TRBD1 aligns across 9 bases. Germline V gene data show CDR1 as MDHEN and CDR2 as SYDVKM. With V trimmed by 4 bases and J by 0 bases, 9 bases remained unmatched. The CDR3 contains 17 residues. The CDR3 reads CASSSPRTGAANYGYTF. DNA of the CDR3: TGTGCCAGCAGTTCTCCCCGGACAGGGGCAGCTAACTATGGCTACACCTTC.

The rearrangement joins TRBV5-4 to TRBJ2-5; 10 bases fit TRBD1. The CDR3 totals 15 residues. Looked up from germline, CDR1 is SGHNT and CDR2 is YYREEE (reference sequence). V dropped 4 bases and J dropped 5; count of bases not matched to a gene: 8. The CDR3 DNA follows: TGTGCCAGCAGCGGGCCGGGACAGGGGCGGGAGACCCAGTACTTC. This sequence encodes CASSGPGQGRETQYF.